Below, one TCR beta chain is given with its context. Its antigen remains unknown. This entry comes from a study of CD8+CD57+ T cells in acquired aplastic anemia. The study, taken as a whole, reports: Statistical testing detected no significant gap in CD8+ Simpson's diversity between patients and controls.

Germline CDR1 is SNHLY and CDR2 is FYNNEI. With 3 bases removed from V and 6 bases from J, the gap between germline ends came to 17 bases. This CDR3 contains 15 residues. Investigators profiled TCR beta VDJ and CDR3 from genomic DNA template. TCRdb fed the reads into MiXCR, producing one record per CDR3 protein. The data show fewer than 200,000 distinct CDR3 sequences, around 60% seen once. The sequenced material came from sorted CD4+, CD8+, or CD8+CD57+ T cells (not recorded which) from PBMCs. The gene calls are TRBV2 and TRBJ1-2, with D maybe TRBD1 (5 bases). The sequence was obtained from a human donor in good health. The CDR3 nucleotides read TGTGCCAGCAGTGAGTCGATAGGGGCAGGACATGGCTACACCTTC. Protein sequence: CASSESIGAGHGYTF.